This paragraph covers one T cell receptor (beta chain) sequence. The antigen remains unidentified. The sample is drawn from a study of vaccination effects on CD4 cells after COVID-19. Study-wide findings and caveats: Healthy vaccinees showed cross-reactivity with common cold coronaviruses in only 1 of 255 vaccine-induced clones.

Using viral peptide pools, the ViraFEST assay grew out antigen-specific CD4+ T cells prior to sequencing. Following culture for nine to ten days, CD4+ T cells were isolated. BNT162b2 vaccine or mRNA-1273 vaccine was given to participants in two doses. All vaccine recipients tested negative for nucleocapsid antibodies and had never contracted SARS-CoV-2 infection. Both day 3 and day 7 saw half the medium replaced with IL-2 medium. Clones were read by immunoSEQ multiplex PCR, and TCRdb kept only the in-frame ones, dropping some. The sample carries roughly 55,000 clones, roughly 78% recorded once. This TCR was sampled from a human donor who received a COVID-19 vaccine. Source: CD4+ T cells from PBMCs cultured with HCoV-OC43 spike peptides, taken after COVID-19 vaccination. The subset was: HCoV-OC43 spike overlapping peptide pool stimulation.

CDR3 sequence (DNA): TGTGCCACCAGTGATCTAGGGACTAGCGGGGGGGAAAGCTCCTACAATGAGCAGTTCTTC. Amino acids: CATSDLGTSGGESSYNEQFF. The genes are TRBV24-1 and TRBJ2-1; 16 nucleotides align to TRBD2. The CDR3 has 20 residues. J lost 0 bases, V lost 3 bases, and 7 bases had no gene match. Per germline, CDR1 KGHDR and CDR2 SFDVKD.